A selection of T cell receptor beta chains follows, all from one sample in a study of blood T cell repertoires in COVID-19. Clones were sequenced by immunoSEQ multiplex PCR, and TCRdb holds only the in-frame ones, with some missing. The sample lists under 250,000 clones, 75% to 90% occurring once. Material for sequencing was PBMCs or T cells enriched from blood (not recorded which). The receptors derive from a woman aged 25 to 45 who had been exposed to COVID-19. Both conserved end residues are part of each CDR3. The order of the fields is CDR3 DNA, CDR3 protein, J gene, D gene, V gene, clone size. D genes are given only for firm matches. Rows may omit the clone size; those that give it use once, few, many or a size class.

cdr3_nt: TGTGCCAGCAGCTCGCAACCAGGGACTAGCGGTAACAATGAGCAGTTCTTC; cdr3_aa: CASSSQPGTSGNNEQFF; j_call: TRBJ2-1; d_call: TRBD2; v_call: TRBV7-8; clone_size: -
cdr3_nt: TGTGCCAGCAGCTTGGGAAGCGGGAGCAGCCACGAGCAGTACTTC; cdr3_aa: CASSLGSGSSHEQYF; j_call: TRBJ2-7; d_call: TRBD2; v_call: TRBV5-4; clone_size: few
cdr3_nt: TGCGCCAGCAGCTTGGTGTTTACGGGGGGCAAATTTGGCTACACCTTC; cdr3_aa: CASSLVFTGGKFGYTF; j_call: TRBJ1-2; d_call: -; v_call: TRBV5-1; clone_size: -
cdr3_nt: TGTGCCTGGAGATCTGCGGGAGGATCAGGCACAGATACGCAGTATTTT; cdr3_aa: CAWRSAGGSGTDTQYF; j_call: TRBJ2-3; d_call: TRBD2; v_call: TRBV30; clone_size: -
cdr3_nt: TGTGCCAGCAGTCCCGTCCGACTAGCGGGAGACACAGATACGCAGTATTTT; cdr3_aa: CASSPVRLAGDTDTQYF; j_call: TRBJ2-3; d_call: TRBD2; v_call: TRBV27; clone_size: few
cdr3_nt: TGTGCCAGCAGTTTCTTGCGGGGAGGAGAAAAACTGTTTTTT; cdr3_aa: CASSFLRGGEKLFF; j_call: TRBJ1-4; d_call: -; v_call: TRBV27; clone_size: -
cdr3_nt: TGTGCCATCAGTGACGGGACTAGCGGGATCTCAGATACGCAGTATTTT; cdr3_aa: CAISDGTSGISDTQYF; j_call: TRBJ2-3; d_call: TRBD2; v_call: TRBV10-3; clone_size: -
cdr3_nt: TGTGCCAGCTCACCCCAGGGGGCGAGGGCAGATACGCAGTATTTT; cdr3_aa: CASSPQGARADTQYF; j_call: TRBJ2-3; d_call: TRBD1; v_call: TRBV18; clone_size: -
cdr3_nt: TGCAGCGTACAGATGAATGGGGAGACCCAGTACTTC; cdr3_aa: CSVQMNGETQYF; j_call: TRBJ2-5; d_call: -; v_call: TRBV29-1; clone_size: -
cdr3_nt: TGTGCCAGCAGTTCGGGACTAGCGGGAGGAAAGTCGGTCGAGCAGTACTTC; cdr3_aa: CASSSGLAGGKSVEQYF; j_call: TRBJ2-7; d_call: TRBD2; v_call: TRBV2; clone_size: once
cdr3_nt: TGTGCCAGCAACGATTTGAGCGGGAGGGGAACCGGGGAGCTGTTTTTT; cdr3_aa: CASNDLSGRGTGELFF; j_call: TRBJ2-2; d_call: TRBD2; v_call: TRBV11-2; clone_size: -
cdr3_nt: TGTGCCAGCAGCAAAGTTTGGCTCCGGACAGGGACCTACAATGAGCAGTTCTTC; cdr3_aa: CASSKVWLRTGTYNEQFF; j_call: TRBJ2-1; d_call: -; v_call: TRBV21-1; clone_size: few
cdr3_nt: TGTGCCAGCAGGCCCTCTAGCGTTGGGGTGAACACTGAAGCTTTCTTT; cdr3_aa: CASRPSSVGVNTEAFF; j_call: TRBJ1-1; d_call: -; v_call: TRBV7-2; clone_size: -
cdr3_nt: TGTGCCATCAGTGAGTCCTTACCGAGCTCCTATAATTCACCCCTCCACTTT; cdr3_aa: CAISESLPSSYNSPLHF; j_call: TRBJ1-6; d_call: -; v_call: TRBV10-3; clone_size: -
cdr3_nt: TGTGCCAGCACCGGACTAGCGGGATCAGATACGCAGTATTTT; cdr3_aa: CASTGLAGSDTQYF; j_call: TRBJ2-3; d_call: TRBD2; v_call: TRBV5-4; clone_size: -
cdr3_nt: TGTGCCAGCAGCTTAGCGGGAAGGACTTCTGGGGCCAACGTCCTGACTTTC; cdr3_aa: CASSLAGRTSGANVLTF; j_call: TRBJ2-6; d_call: -; v_call: TRBV7-9; clone_size: -
cdr3_nt: TGCGCCAGCAGCGCACTAGCGGGACTCGAGCAGTACTTC; cdr3_aa: CASSALAGLEQYF; j_call: TRBJ2-7; d_call: TRBD2; v_call: TRBV5-1; clone_size: few
cdr3_nt: TGTGCCAGCAGTGCCACCGTCGGGTGGTCCTACGAGCAGTACTTC; cdr3_aa: CASSATVGWSYEQYF; j_call: TRBJ2-7; d_call: -; v_call: TRBV2; clone_size: -
cdr3_nt: TGTGCCAGCAGCGTGTATAGCGGGAGTATGGAGTTCTTC; cdr3_aa: CASSVYSGSMEFF; j_call: TRBJ2-1; d_call: TRBD2; v_call: TRBV5-6; clone_size: -
cdr3_nt: TGTGCCAGCAGCCCGCAGATGAACACTGAAGCTTTCTTT; cdr3_aa: CASSPQMNTEAFF; j_call: TRBJ1-1; d_call: -; v_call: TRBV14; clone_size: -
cdr3_nt: TGCGCCAGCGGGAATTGGGAACAGGGGAACACTGAAGCTTTCTTT; cdr3_aa: CASGNWEQGNTEAFF; j_call: TRBJ1-1; d_call: -; v_call: TRBV5-1; clone_size: -
cdr3_nt: TGTGCCAGCAGTTTATGGGGCAGCCTGAGCACCGGGGAGCTGTTTTTT; cdr3_aa: CASSLWGSLSTGELFF; j_call: TRBJ2-2; d_call: -; v_call: TRBV27; clone_size: -
cdr3_nt: TGTGCCAGTACCCTGGGACTAGCCCACAATGAGCAGTTCTTC; cdr3_aa: CASTLGLAHNEQFF; j_call: TRBJ2-1; d_call: TRBD2; v_call: TRBV19; clone_size: -
cdr3_nt: TGCAGCGTTGACAGTTTTCTAGCGGGTAGTGAGCAGTTCTTC; cdr3_aa: CSVDSFLAGSEQFF; j_call: TRBJ2-1; d_call: TRBD2; v_call: TRBV29-1; clone_size: -
cdr3_nt: TGTGCCAGCAGCCCAAGTTGGAGGAATGAGCAGTTCTTC; cdr3_aa: CASSPSWRNEQFF; j_call: TRBJ2-1; d_call: -; v_call: TRBV11-3; clone_size: -
cdr3_nt: TGTGCCAGCCTCCCTTCGGCTAGCGGGAGGGGGAACAATGAGCAGTTCTTC; cdr3_aa: CASLPSASGRGNNEQFF; j_call: TRBJ2-1; d_call: TRBD2; v_call: TRBV7-9; clone_size: -
cdr3_nt: TGTGCCAGCATCCCGGGGGGGGAGATTGTCTATGGCTACACCTTC; cdr3_aa: CASIPGGEIVYGYTF; j_call: TRBJ1-2; d_call: -; v_call: TRBV28; clone_size: -
cdr3_nt: TGTGCCAGCAGCCAATCCCCTAGCGGCTCAGATACGCAGTATTTT; cdr3_aa: CASSQSPSGSDTQYF; j_call: TRBJ2-3; d_call: TRBD2; v_call: TRBV5-4; clone_size: -
cdr3_nt: TGCGCCAGCAGTCTAACTAGCGGGGTTTCTGACGAGCAGTACTTC; cdr3_aa: CASSLTSGVSDEQYF; j_call: TRBJ2-7; d_call: TRBD2; v_call: TRBV10-1; clone_size: -
cdr3_nt: TGTGCCAGCAGTACCCAACTAGCAACCTCCTACGAGCAGTACTTC; cdr3_aa: CASSTQLATSYEQYF; j_call: TRBJ2-7; d_call: -; v_call: TRBV6-5; clone_size: -
cdr3_nt: TGTGCCAGCAGCGCCTCCGAGGGTTTGGGCTACACCTTC; cdr3_aa: CASSASEGLGYTF; j_call: TRBJ1-2; d_call: -; v_call: TRBV9; clone_size: -
cdr3_nt: TGCGCCAGCAGCCCAGGACACGTATCTAGCACAGATACGCAGTATTTT; cdr3_aa: CASSPGHVSSTDTQYF; j_call: TRBJ2-3; d_call: -; v_call: TRBV5-1; clone_size: -
cdr3_nt: TGTGCCAGTAGGGGGGGTTGGACTGAAGCTTTCTTT; cdr3_aa: CASRGGWTEAFF; j_call: TRBJ1-1; d_call: -; v_call: TRBV19; clone_size: -
cdr3_nt: TGTGCCAGCAGCTTTGAGCGCTTAAGCTCCTACGAGCAGTACTTC; cdr3_aa: CASSFERLSSYEQYF; j_call: TRBJ2-7; d_call: -; v_call: TRBV7-9; clone_size: -
cdr3_nt: TGTGCCAGCAGCTTAGCGCCCGCGGGCACCTATCGGTACGAGCAGTACTTC; cdr3_aa: CASSLAPAGTYRYEQYF; j_call: TRBJ2-7; d_call: -; v_call: TRBV7-9; clone_size: -
cdr3_nt: TGTGCCAGCAGCTTATTCAGGGAACCCACAGATACGCAGTATTTT; cdr3_aa: CASSLFREPTDTQYF; j_call: TRBJ2-3; d_call: -; v_call: TRBV7-3; clone_size: -
cdr3_nt: TGTGCCAGCGGCTTCGGACTGTATCCAAATCAGCCCCAGCATTTT; cdr3_aa: CASGFGLYPNQPQHF; j_call: TRBJ1-5; d_call: -; v_call: TRBV27; clone_size: -
cdr3_nt: TGTGCCAGTCTACGGGACACTGAAGCTTTCTTT; cdr3_aa: CASLRDTEAFF; j_call: TRBJ1-1; d_call: -; v_call: TRBV19; clone_size: -
cdr3_nt: TGTGCCAGCAGCCGACCTCTTTGGGGAGCTTACAATGAGCAGTTCTTC; cdr3_aa: CASSRPLWGAYNEQFF; j_call: TRBJ2-1; d_call: -; v_call: TRBV11-2; clone_size: -
cdr3_nt: TGCGCCAGCAGCCAAGTTCCCCCTAGCGGAGGCTACAATGAGCAGTTCTTC; cdr3_aa: CASSQVPPSGGYNEQFF; j_call: TRBJ2-1; d_call: TRBD2; v_call: TRBV4-1; clone_size: -
cdr3_nt: TGCGCCAGCAGCCCAAGGACTAGCGGGAGGTACCTGGTTGACTACAATGAGCAGTTCTTC; cdr3_aa: CASSPRTSGRYLVDYNEQFF; j_call: TRBJ2-1; d_call: TRBD2; v_call: TRBV5-1; clone_size: many
cdr3_nt: TGTGCCAGCAGCAAAGTCGACACTGAAGCTTTCTTT; cdr3_aa: CASSKVDTEAFF; j_call: TRBJ1-1; d_call: -; v_call: TRBV21-1; clone_size: -
cdr3_nt: TGTGCCAGCGCGGCAGGGTTTGGAAACACCATATATTTT; cdr3_aa: CASAAGFGNTIYF; j_call: TRBJ1-3; d_call: -; v_call: TRBV19; clone_size: -
cdr3_nt: TGCAGTGCTCCGAGGGTCCATGAGCAGTTCTTC; cdr3_aa: CSAPRVHEQFF; j_call: TRBJ2-1; d_call: -; v_call: TRBV20-1; clone_size: once
cdr3_nt: TGTGCCAGTAGTGGACTAGCGGGCGGGGAGCTGTTTTTT; cdr3_aa: CASSGLAGGELFF; j_call: TRBJ2-2; d_call: TRBD2; v_call: TRBV19; clone_size: -
cdr3_nt: TGCGCCAGCAGCCCCGCCCCGGGACAGTTTGGTACCGGGGAGCTGTTTTTT; cdr3_aa: CASSPAPGQFGTGELFF; j_call: TRBJ2-2; d_call: TRBD1; v_call: TRBV5-1; clone_size: -
cdr3_nt: TGTGCCAGCTCCCGAACCGGGACAGGGGGAGACGAGCAGTACTTC; cdr3_aa: CASSRTGTGGDEQYF; j_call: TRBJ2-7; d_call: TRBD1; v_call: TRBV9; clone_size: -
cdr3_nt: TGTGCCTGGATCGGGGACAGGGCCCACAATGAGCAGTTCTTC; cdr3_aa: CAWIGDRAHNEQFF; j_call: TRBJ2-1; d_call: TRBD1; v_call: TRBV30; clone_size: -
cdr3_nt: TGCAGCGTTAGCGGGAGTTCCCGGGGTGAGCAGTTCTTC; cdr3_aa: CSVSGSSRGEQFF; j_call: TRBJ2-1; d_call: TRBD2; v_call: TRBV29-1; clone_size: -
cdr3_nt: TGTGCCAGCAGCCTAGCGGGAGAGACCACAGATACGCAGTATTTT; cdr3_aa: CASSLAGETTDTQYF; j_call: TRBJ2-3; d_call: TRBD2; v_call: TRBV13; clone_size: -
cdr3_nt: TGTGCCCTTAGTGGCGGGAGGATGGAGACCCAGTACTTC; cdr3_aa: CALSGGRMETQYF; j_call: TRBJ2-5; d_call: TRBD2; v_call: TRBV30; clone_size: -
cdr3_nt: TGTGCCAGCAGACAGGGGAGGCCCGGCCCACACGCGTGGGAGCAGTACTTC; cdr3_aa: CASRQGRPGPHAWEQYF; j_call: TRBJ2-7; d_call: -; v_call: TRBV2; clone_size: -
cdr3_nt: TGTGCCAGCAGCCGAGACGAGGGGGCGCCGCAGTACTTC; cdr3_aa: CASSRDEGAPQYF; j_call: TRBJ2-7; d_call: TRBD1; v_call: TRBV7-3; clone_size: -
cdr3_nt: TGCAGCGTGGCGGAAGGACAGGGCAACTATGGCTACACCTTC; cdr3_aa: CSVAEGQGNYGYTF; j_call: TRBJ1-2; d_call: TRBD1; v_call: TRBV29-1; clone_size: -
cdr3_nt: TGTGCCAGCAGTCAATCCAGGGTAGCCTATGGCTACACCTTC; cdr3_aa: CASSQSRVAYGYTF; j_call: TRBJ1-2; d_call: -; v_call: TRBV3-1/TRBV3-2; clone_size: -
cdr3_nt: TGCAGCGTTGTGAGGAATTGGGACACTGAAGCTTTCTTT; cdr3_aa: CSVVRNWDTEAFF; j_call: TRBJ1-1; d_call: -; v_call: TRBV29-1; clone_size: -
cdr3_nt: TGTGCCAGCAGCCAACTATCCCACACTGAAGCTTTCTTT; cdr3_aa: CASSQLSHTEAFF; j_call: TRBJ1-1; d_call: -; v_call: TRBV14; clone_size: once